This TCR beta chain was sequenced in a study of blood T cell repertoires in COVID-19. On the study more broadly: From the United States, Italy and Spain came samples of acute and convalescent COVID-19. Nucleic acid was either cDNA or gDNA, and it came from T cells, B-cell-depleted T cells, or PBMCs.

Living in roughly 23 US areas, the participants were between roughly 18 and 90 years of age. Source study methods: Reference gene primer amplification gave nucleated cell count estimates. This table comes from immunoSEQ multiplex PCR, and its TCRdb copy is limited to in-frame clones, with some not included. Clone size and V and J calls were adopted from that table, with D and trimming inferred from the DNA. The repertoire has 300,000 to 400,000 clones, 88% of them found once; the top ten carry around 0.97%. Germline CDR1 reads MNHEY; CDR2 reads SVGAGI. The CDR3 sequence is 14 residues long. V dropped 7 bases and J dropped 11 bases, with 21 bases sitting between them.

V and J are TRBV6-5 and TRBJ1-5, with D hard to call. The specimen was PBMCs or T cells enriched from blood (not recorded which). This clonotype was sampled from a woman aged 30 to 39 with acute COVID-19. CDR3 sequence (DNA): TGTGCCAGCACCCTGACTGGCGCACTACTAGCCCAGCATTTT. It specifies CASTLTGALLAQHF.